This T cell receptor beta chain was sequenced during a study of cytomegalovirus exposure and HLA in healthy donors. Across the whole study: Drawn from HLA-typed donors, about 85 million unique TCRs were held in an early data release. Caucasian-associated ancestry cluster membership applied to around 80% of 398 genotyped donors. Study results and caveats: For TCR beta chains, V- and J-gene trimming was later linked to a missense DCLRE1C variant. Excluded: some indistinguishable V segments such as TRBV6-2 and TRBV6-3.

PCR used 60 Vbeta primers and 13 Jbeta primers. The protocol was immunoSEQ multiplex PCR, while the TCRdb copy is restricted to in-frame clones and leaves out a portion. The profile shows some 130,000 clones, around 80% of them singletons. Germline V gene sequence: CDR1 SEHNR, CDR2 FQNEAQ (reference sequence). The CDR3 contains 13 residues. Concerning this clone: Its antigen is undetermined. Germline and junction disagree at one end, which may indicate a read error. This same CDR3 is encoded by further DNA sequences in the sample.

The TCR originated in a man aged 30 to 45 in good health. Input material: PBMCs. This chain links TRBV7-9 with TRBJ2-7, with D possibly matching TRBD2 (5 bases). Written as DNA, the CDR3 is TGTTCCAGCAGCCCGCCGAGGGCCTACGAGCAGTACTTC. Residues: CSSSPPRAYEQYF.